This T cell receptor (beta chain) was retrieved from a study of cytomegalovirus exposure and HLA in healthy donors. Overall study findings and caveats: The study flagged around 150 TCR beta chains as cytomegalovirus-associated. Per published reports, the classifier diagnosed cytomegalovirus status with high specificity and sensitivity. Researchers reported from a later analysis that most CMV-associated TCR beta chains appeared HLA-restricted.

Whereas donors were nominally healthy upon sampling, unrecorded immune exposures were probable. As concerns this clone: Its antigen is not identified.

The PCR used 60 Vbeta and 13 Jbeta primers. Libraries were prepared by immunoSEQ multiplex PCR; TCRdb keeps only in-frame clonotypes and omits some of them. The table includes approximately 150,000 clones, 68% detected once. The sample was PBMCs. The clonotype originates from a man under 40 in good health and CMV-seropositive.

CDR3 amino acids: CASSVDRVAGYSTDTQYF. CDR3 coding DNA: TGTGCCAGCAGCGTAGATCGGGTAGCGGGCTATAGCACAGATACGCAGTATTTT. V is TRBV9 and J is TRBJ2-3; 7 bases are a match to TRBD2. The germline CDR1 and CDR2 sequences are SGDLS and YYNGEE. This CDR3 has 18 amino acids. With V trimmed by 0 bases and J by 0 bases, 10 bases remained unmatched.